Listed below are T cell receptor beta chains from one sample, sequenced in a study of tumor-infiltrating lymphocytes in primary liver carcinoma. A single record per CDR3 protein comes from TCRdb applying MiXCR to the multiplex PCR reads. The table lists about 110,000 distinct CDR3 sequences, about four fifths of them singletons, with under 25% in the top ten. The specimen was liver tumor tissue from sampling region 3. These receptors were obtained from a middle-aged man with primary liver carcinoma and hepatitis B virus infection. CDR3s include the opening cysteine and the closing phenylalanine or tryptophan. The D gene is left open where the match is weak. Part of the rows lack a size; the others show once, few, many or a class for expanded clones.

size,D,J,V,DNA,CDR3
-,TRBD1,TRBJ1-2,TRBV5-4,TGTGTCGCCAGTGGCAGACAGGGGGACTATGACTACACCTTC,CVASGRQGDYDYTF
-,-,TRBJ2-7,TRBV4-3,TGCGCCGGCAGCCAAGTTGGGGAGTCCGAGCATTACTTC,CAGSQVGESEHYF
once,-,TRBJ1-2,TRBV12-3/TRBV12-4,TGTGCCAGCAGTTCGCTGAGTTCGGGCTTCACCTTC,CASSSLSSGFTF
-,-,TRBJ1-6,TRBV11-1,TGTGCCAACAGCCGGACACTAATTTCACCCCTCCACTTT,CANSRTLISPLHF
-,-,TRBJ2-2,TRBV6-1,TGCGCCAGCAGTGTATCAGTGAACACCGGGGAGCTGTTTTTT,CASSVSVNTGELFF
-,-,TRBJ1-5,TRBV29-1,TGCAGCCTTGGGGGAGCCAATCAGCCCCAGCATTTT,CSLGGANQPQHF
-,-,TRBJ2-5,TRBV12-3/TRBV12-4,TGTGCCAGCAGGTCACTAGCAGGGAGCCAAGAGACCCAGTACTTC,CASRSLAGSQETQYF
-,-,TRBJ2-1,TRBV11-2,TGTGCCAGCGGCTTAGTCCTCCTCTCTTACAATGAGCAGTTCTTC,CASGLVLLSYNEQFF
-,-,TRBJ2-1,TRBV15,TGTGCCTCCAGCAGAGATCGGGATGCGCACAATGAGCAGTTCTTC,CASSRDRDAHNEQFF
-,TRBD2,TRBJ2-7,TRBV4-1,TGCGTCAGCAGCCAAGTCTATAGCGGGAAGCCCTCCTACGAGCAGTACTTC,CVSSQVYSGKPSYEQYF
-,-,TRBJ2-2,TRBV6-5,TGTGCCAGCAGTTACCAGGATACCGGGGAGCTGCTTTTT,CASSYQDTGELLF
-,-,TRBJ2-1,TRBV11-3,TGTGCCAGCAGCATGGGCGTCTCGAACAATGAGCGGTTCTTC,CASSMGVSNNERFF
-,-,TRBJ1-1,TRBV10-3,TGTGCCATCAAAAATAGAGGACAGATTATCACTGAAGCTTTCTTT,CAIKNRGQIITEAFF
-,TRBD1,TRBJ2-7,TRBV5-1,TGCGTCAGCAGCTTGGGACAGGATTCCTACGTGCAGTACTTC,CVSSLGQDSYVQYF
-,TRBD2,TRBJ2-3,TRBV4-3,TGCGCCAGCAGCCAAGATCTTCCCTCCGGGACTAGCAGGAGAGCAGATATGCAATATTTT,CASSQDLPSGTSRRADMQYF
-,TRBD2,TRBJ2-5,TRBV9,TGTGCCAGCAATAGCGGGAGAGGACAGGAGACCCAGTACTTC,CASNSGRGQETQYF
-,-,TRBJ1-5,TRBV6-2/TRBV6-3,TGTGCCAGGAGTTACCGACCAAGCAATCAGCCCCAGCATTTT,CARSYRPSNQPQHF
-,-,TRBJ2-1,TRBV4-1,TGTGCCAGCAACCAAGATGGAATATCCTACAATGAGCAGTTCTTC,CASNQDGISYNEQFF
-,TRBD1,TRBJ2-1,TRBV7-3,TGTGCCAGCAGCTTGGGGACAGGGGGCTACAATGAGCAGTCCTTC,CASSLGTGGYNEQSF
-,-,TRBJ2-7,TRBV5-1,TGCGCCAGCAGCACCGACCCGCACGGACGGCGCGAGCAGTACTTC,CASSTDPHGRREQYF
-,TRBD1,TRBJ2-5,TRBV10-3,TGTGCCATCAAAAGAGGGGACAGGGAAGAGACCCAGTACTTT,CAIKRGDREETQYF
many,TRBD1,TRBJ1-1,TRBV29-1,TGCAGCGTGACAGGGGATGCAATGAACACTGAAGCTTTCTTT,CSVTGDAMNTEAFF
-,-,TRBJ2-6,TRBV29-1,TGTAGCGTTTTCCGGGACACAGACTCAGGGGCCGACGTCCTGACTTTC,CSVFRDTDSGADVLTF
-,-,TRBJ2-7,TRBV11-2,TGTGCTAGGAGCTCTGGCCAGCTCTACGAGCAGTACTTC,CARSSGQLYEQYF
once,TRBD1,TRBJ1-1,TRBV6-2/TRBV6-3,TGTACCAGCAGACTCATACAGGGGAGGGGGACTGGAGCTTTCTTT,CTSRLIQGRGTGAFF
-,TRBD2,TRBJ2-3,TRBV11-3,TGTGCCAGCAGCGGCAGCCCCGCGGGAGGGGCGGATACGCAGTATTTT,CASSGSPAGGADTQYF
-,-,TRBJ2-7,TRBV11-2,TGTGTCAGTAGTCCCGGGAGCTACGAGCAGTACTTC,CVSSPGSYEQYF
-,-,TRBJ2-1,TRBV4-3,TGCGCCAGCAGCCAGGTTTCGGGCCTCCGAGATCAATTCTTC,CASSQVSGLRDQFF
-,-,TRBJ2-2,TRBV29-1,TGCTGCGTCCTCGGTCCGGAACACACCGGGGAGCTGTTTTTT,CCVLGPEHTGELFF
-,-,TRBJ2-1,TRBV29-1,TGCAGCGTTGCCCTCAGTGAAACCTACAATGGGCAGTTCTTC,CSVALSETYNGQFF
few,TRBD2,TRBJ2-3,TRBV6-6,TGTGCCGGCAGTCGGACTAGCCAGGGAGATACACAGTATTTT,CAGSRTSQGDTQYF
-,TRBD1,TRBJ1-3,TRBV29-1,TGCATCGTCGTGACAGGGTTCGGAAACACCATATATTTT,CIVVTGFGNTIYF
-,TRBD1,TRBJ1-4,TRBV28,TGTGCCAACAGTCACCGGGACAGGGGTCCCGCTATCGTAAAACTGTTTTTT,CANSHRDRGPAIVKLFF
-,TRBD1,TRBJ2-2,TRBV5-4,TGTGCCAGCAGCGAACCGGGACAGGGGCCCGGGGAACTGTTTTTT,CASSEPGQGPGELFF
many,-,TRBJ2-2,TRBV6-2/TRBV6-3,TGTGCCAGCAGCCGAGCCGGGACACCTTTCACCGGGGAGCTGTTTTTT,CASSRAGTPFTGELFF
-,TRBD1,TRBJ1-6,TRBV28,TGTGCAAGTCATCCCGGGACAGGGGGCGAGATGGAGAATTCGCCCCTCCACTTT,CASHPGTGGEMENSPLHF
-,TRBD1,TRBJ1-1,TRBV10-3,TGTGCCATTTCCATCGGGGGACAGGAGAACACTGAAGCTTTCTTT,CAISIGGQENTEAFF
-,-,TRBJ1-5,TRBV5-5,TGTCCCCGCAGCTTGGTGGCACAGGGAAGCAATCAGCCCCAGCATTTT,CPRSLVAQGSNQPQHF
-,TRBD2,TRBJ2-7,TRBV11-2,TGTGCCAGCAGCCGAGGACTAGCGCGGTCCCACGAGCAGTACTTC,CASSRGLARSHEQYF
many,-,TRBJ2-1,TRBV10-3,TGTGCCATCACCTCAGGACAGATTTACAATGAGCAGTTCTTC,CAITSGQIYNEQFF
-,-,TRBJ2-3,TRBV29-1,TGCGGCGTTGTGGGGCCCGGGTCAGGCTTTGATAGAGATACGCAGTATTTT,CGVVGPGSGFDRDTQYF
few,-,TRBJ1-5,TRBV19,TGTGCCAGTAGTATCTTGGAGACAGTGGGGAATCAGCCCCAGCATTTT,CASSILETVGNQPQHF